The T cell receptor (beta chain) under discussion was sequenced for a study of blood T cell repertoires in COVID-19. TCRdb's table, derived via immunoSEQ multiplex PCR, lists solely in-frame clones and lacks some. The sample records 150,000 or so clones, roughly 79% being singletons. Trimming shortened V by 1 base and J by 7 bases, and 13 bases separated the two germline ends. There are 14 residues in the CDR3. Germline V gene data show CDR1 as SNHLY and CDR2 as FYNNEI. The clonotype comes from a human donor with acute or convalescent COVID-19. The donor label of this sample is uncertain. The sequenced sample consisted of peripheral blood. The chain links TRBV2 to TRBJ1-2; the D gene is possibly TRBD1 (6 bases). The CDR3 region has the DNA TGTGCCAGCAGTGAAGACAGGGCGGTAGCTGGCTACACCTTC. Protein sequence: CASSEDRAVAGYTF.